This T cell receptor beta chain came from a study of tumor and adjacent non-tumor tissue in lung cancer. Study summary: Approximately 4 million productive TCRbeta reads were obtained per sample on average. Study observations and caveats: Shorter survival was associated with higher TCR diversity in tumors.

A modified ARM-PCR protocol with three rounds of nested PCR amplified TCRbeta. One entry per CDR3 protein results from TCRdb running MiXCR on the multiplex PCR reads. The data contain 85,000 to 100,000 distinct CDR3 sequences, about 66% of them singletons. A word on this clonotype: Its specificity is not known.

This sample's RNA came from whole unsorted tissue. Chemotherapy-naive patients with new lung cancer underwent thoracic surgery in China, August–November 2014. Germline V CDR1 and CDR2: LNHNV, YYDKDF (reference sequence). The J segment lost 8 bases and the V segment lost 4 bases, leaving 12 bases of the junction unmatched. This CDR3 is 16 amino acids long. This clonotype originated in a man aged 60 to 69 with non-small cell lung cancer. Input material: lung tumor tissue. V and J are TRBV15 and TRBJ2-1, with 9 positions matching TRBD2. The CDR3, as DNA: TGTGCCACCAGCAAAGGACGCGGGGGGGGCCCGGATGAGCAGTTCTTC. This sequence encodes CATSKGRGGGPDEQFF.